A single TCR beta chain is shown here with its context. Its antigen is not identified. The sample is drawn from a study of T cells in Graves' hyperthyroidism and ophthalmopathy. PBMCs were collected from a 10 ml volume of fresh peripheral blood. From RNA transcripts, TCR beta CDR3 regions were amplified. A first-round RT-PCR of the TCR CDR3 used the HTBI primer set. TCRdb used MiXCR to reprocess the multiplex PCR reads, holding one entry per CDR3 protein. The table records fewer than 450,000 distinct CDR3 sequences, about a sixth of them present only once. Study-wide results and limits: Most clonotypes expanded in the thyroid (above 0.001) were also present in blood.

Sequencing was done on a sample of blood. The TCR originated in a woman aged 25 to 39 with Graves' hyperthyroidism that later progressed to Graves' ophthalmopathy.

The CDR3 coding sequence is TGTGCCAGCAGCTTATCTAGGGGAGGTTTATCTGGGGCCAACGTCCTGACTTTC. Translation gives CASSLSRGGLSGANVLTF. The chain joins TRBV7-9 to TRBJ2-6; D perhaps matches TRBD2 (6 bases). Trimming shortened V by 2 bases and J by 1 base, and 15 bases separated the two germline ends. CDR1 SEHNR and CDR2 FQNEAQ come from the germline V gene (reference sequence). The CDR3 consists of 18 residues.